What follows describes a single TCR beta chain. Its antigen is not identified. This record belongs to a study of T cells in narcolepsy. Study in general: Healthy controls were enrolled alongside patients with narcolepsy type 1 or type 2. Study results and limitations: HCRT-specific and TRIB2-specific autoreactive clonotypes appeared among same-patient CSF and blood CD4+ clonotypes. Healthy controls reportedly lacked the autoreactive clonotypes serially found in patients' blood.

Produced via immunoSEQ multiplex PCR; TCRdb's table is partial and in-frame only. The table shows 35,000 or so clones, with around 85% occurring only once. The CDR3 loop spans 17 amino acids. Trimming pared 0 bases from V and 8 bases from J, leaving 20 bases between. The V gene's germline CDR1 is SGHVS and CDR2 FQNEAQ. This receptor was taken from a human donor with narcolepsy. Sequenced: CD45RA- memory CD4+ T cells from PBMCs. J is TRBJ2-4 and V is TRBV7-8, with a weak D call TRBD2 (5 bases). In DNA form, the CDR3 reads TGTGCCAGCAGCTTAGCCTCCGTTTATGATCCTAGCTACATTCAGTACTTC. Translation gives CASSLASVYDPSYIQYF.